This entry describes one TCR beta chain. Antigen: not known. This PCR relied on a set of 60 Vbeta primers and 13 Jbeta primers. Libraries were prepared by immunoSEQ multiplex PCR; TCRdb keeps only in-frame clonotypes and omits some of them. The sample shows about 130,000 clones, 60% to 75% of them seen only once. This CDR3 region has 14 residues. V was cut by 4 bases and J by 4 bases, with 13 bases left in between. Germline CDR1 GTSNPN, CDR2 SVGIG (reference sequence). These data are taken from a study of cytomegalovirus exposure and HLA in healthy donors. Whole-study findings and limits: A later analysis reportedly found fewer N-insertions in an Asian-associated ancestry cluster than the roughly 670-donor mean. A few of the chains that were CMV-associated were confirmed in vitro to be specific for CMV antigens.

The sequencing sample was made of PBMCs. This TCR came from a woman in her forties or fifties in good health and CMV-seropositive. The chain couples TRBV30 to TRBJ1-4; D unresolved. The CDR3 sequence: CAWTLSGSNEKLFF. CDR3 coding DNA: TGTGCCTGGACCCTCTCGGGAAGTAATGAAAAACTGTTTTTT.